Below are 21 T cell receptor beta chains sequenced from a single sample in a study of blood T cell repertoires in COVID-19. TCRdb keeps only in-frame clones here, not all; method: immunoSEQ multiplex PCR. Among about 110,000 clones listed, approximately 84% were seen once. Specimen: peripheral blood. Every receptor here comes from a man aged 40-50 years with acute or convalescent COVID-19.

The CDR3 coding sequence is TGCGCCAGCAGCTTTGGAGGGAGGTACTACGAGCAGTACTTC. This encodes CASSFGGRYYEQYF. The V gene is TRBV5-1, the J gene TRBJ2-7; D may be TRBD2 (6 bases). The CDR3 runs 14 residues. Germline V gives CDR1 SGHRS, CDR2 YFSETQ. V lost 2 bases to trimming and J lost 3 bases, with 12 bases between them.

In DNA, the CDR3 is TGTGCCAGCAGCCAAGAGCTAGCGGGGGAGGTGACCCAGTACTTC. Translated: CASSQELAGEVTQYF. The chain couples TRBV4-2 to TRBJ2-5; 10 bases agree with TRBD2. V lost 0 bases to trimming and J lost 7 bases; unmatched junction nucleotides: 5. Looked up from germline, CDR1 is LGHNA and CDR2 is YNFKEQ. The CDR3 loop spans 15 amino acids.

The V call is TRBV15, the J call TRBJ2-7, with D possibly being TRBD2 (7 bases). This CDR3 is built from 14 residues. V lost 5 bases, J lost 3 bases, and 14 bases lay in between. Germline CDR1 is LNHNV and CDR2 is YYDKDF (reference sequence). CDR3 loop: CATSSAGADYEQYF. The CDR3 nucleotides are TGTGCCACCAGCTCGGCGGGGGCCGACTACGAGCAGTACTTC.

V is TRBV6-5 and J is TRBJ1-2; 9 bases agree with TRBD1. Germline V lookup: CDR1 MNHEY, CDR2 SVGAGI. V lost 7 bases, J lost 0 bases, and 6 bases stayed unmatched. This CDR3 is 15 amino acids long. The CDR3 reads CASKNRDRANYGYTF. CDR3 coding DNA: TGTGCCAGCAAGAACCGGGACAGGGCTAACTATGGCTACACCTTC.

This chain joins TRBV3-1 (or the pseudogene TRBV3-2) and TRBJ1-3; D is uncertain. This CDR3 has 15 residues. Trimming cost V 4 bases and J 0 bases, with 10 bases left between them. Germline V lookup: CDR1 LGHDT, CDR2 YNNKEL (reference sequence). CDR3 in amino acids: CASSLSGSSGNTIYF. Here the CDR3 DNA reads TGTGCCAGCAGCCTTTCGGGGAGCTCTGGAAACACCATATATTTT.

The CDR3 bases are TGTGCCAGCAGCTTGGTCCCGGGACAGGGACTAGGGGGCTACACCTTC. Translation gives CASSLVPGQGLGGYTF. The chain is built from TRBV5-6 and TRBJ1-2; 9 bases align to TRBD1. Unmatched junction bases numbered 11, after V lost 0 bases and J lost 8 bases. In germline, CDR1 is SGHDT, CDR2 YYEEEE. CDR3 size: 16 residues.

The chain couples TRBV28 to TRBJ1-1; tentatively, D is TRBD1 (6 bases). Germline V gives CDR1 MDHEN, CDR2 SYDVKM. V was cut by 7 bases and J by 1 base, with 13 bases left in between. This CDR3 has 14 residues. CDR3 region: CASTWGGQNTEAFF. The CDR3 DNA is TGTGCCAGCACCTGGGGGGGGCAGAACACTGAAGCTTTCTTT.

The V gene is TRBV2, the J gene TRBJ2-3; 8 bases fit TRBD1. Germline-derived CDR1 and CDR2 are SNHLY and FYNNEI. This CDR3 has 13 amino acids. The V gene end was trimmed by 6 bases and the J gene end by 6 bases; junction bases not matched to a gene: 5. The CDR3 here is CASSDTGGDTQYF. In DNA form, the CDR3 reads TGTGCCAGCAGCGACACAGGGGGGGATACGCAGTATTTT. Full variable domain (remainder filled in from reference TRBV2 and TRBJ2-3): EPEVTQTPSHQVTQMGQEVILRCVPISNHLYFYWYRQILGQKVEFLVSFYNNEISEKSEIFDDQFSVERPDGSNFTLKIRSTKLEDSAMYFCASSDTGGDTQYFGPGTRLTVL.

This sequence joins TRBV7-9 and TRBJ1-2, with D maybe TRBD1 (6 bases). Germline V gene lookup returns CDR1 SEHNR and CDR2 FQNEAQ (reference sequence). V gave up 5 bases and J gave up 3 bases, with 19 bases separating them. There are 16 residues in the CDR3. CDR3 sequence: CASSARQVVDDYGYTF. The CDR3 nucleotides are TGTGCCAGCAGCGCTCGACAGGTCGTGGATGACTATGGCTACACCTTC.

This clone was observed a few times. The CDR3 DNA follows: TGTGCCAGCTCGCCGAGAAAAGAGGGCAATCAGCCCCAGCATTTT. Translated: CASSPRKEGNQPQHF. The gene calls are TRBV18 and TRBJ1-5; D gene uncertain. The CDR3 is made up of 15 amino acids. V was shortened by 6 bases and J by 2 bases, with 14 bases between the two germline ends. Germline V lookup: CDR1 KGHSH, CDR2 LQKENI.

The CDR3 nucleotides are TGTGCCAGCTTTGCTAGCGGGGGGCCTAACTACGAGCAGTACTTC. Translating it yields CASFASGGPNYEQYF. The chain has TRBV2 and TRBJ2-7; the match to TRBD2 covers 11 bases. Trimming cost V 8 bases and J 3 bases; bases outside gene matches: 9. CDR1 SNHLY and CDR2 FYNNEI come from the germline V gene. CDR3 length: 15 amino acids.

The chain is built from TRBV9 and TRBJ2-6; 9 bases map to TRBD1. The CDR3 loop spans 15 amino acids. From germline, CDR1 is SGDLS and CDR2 YYNGEE. After removal of 4 bases from V and 9 bases from J, the junction contained 8 bases not matched to a gene. CDR3 sequence: CASSSQTGGGNVLTF. CDR3 nucleotides: TGTGCCAGCAGCTCACAGACAGGGGGTGGCAACGTCCTGACTTTC.

J is TRBJ2-4 and V is TRBV6-2 or TRBV6-3, with TRBD1 as a possible D gene (6 bases). CDR3 length: 17 residues. V gave up 5 bases and J gave up 2 bases, with 19 bases separating them. In germline, CDR1 is MNHEY, CDR2 SVGEGT. This CDR3 reads CASSTYREGISKNIQYF. In DNA, the CDR3 is TGTGCCAGCAGTACTTACAGGGAAGGTATTTCCAAAAACATTCAGTACTTC.

This rearrangement joins TRBV6-1 to TRBJ1-1, with a weak D call TRBD1 (5 bases). The V gene's germline CDR1 is MNHNS and CDR2 SASEGT. The CDR3 contains 14 residues. Trimming took off 2 bases at V and 5 bases at J, with 12 bases between the two ends. The CDR3 nucleotides read TGTGCCAGCAGTGAACCGGGGAGGGGTACTGAAGCTTTCTTT. Its translation is CASSEPGRGTEAFF.

The sample holds a few counts of this clone. The rearrangement uses TRBV11-2 and TRBJ2-3, with D maybe TRBD2 (5 bases). The CDR3 has 18 amino acids. CDR1 is SGHAT and CDR2 is FQNNGV in the germline V gene. Deletions cut 6 bases from V and 0 bases from J, with 22 bases between. The DNA for the CDR3 is TGTGCCAGCAGTTCTACAAAGGCGGGCACACCTAGCACAGATACGCAGTATTTT. It encodes CASSSTKAGTPSTDTQYF.

The gene calls are TRBV6-2 or TRBV6-3 and TRBJ2-7; 7 bases align to TRBD2. The length of the CDR3 is 16 residues. Germline-derived CDR1 and CDR2 are MNHEY and SVGEGT. V trimming: 2 bases; J trimming: 0 bases; junction bases outside the gene matches: 7. The DNA of the CDR3 is TGTGCCAGCAGTTACATTCCGACTAGCCCCTCCTACGAGCAGTACTTC. This codes for CASSYIPTSPSYEQYF.

Regarding this clone: Different DNA sequences within this sample yield the same CDR3. V and J are TRBV5-4 and TRBJ2-3, with 8 bases lining up with TRBD2. Unmatched junction bases numbered 0, after V lost 0 bases and J lost 3 bases. Germline V gene sequence: CDR1 SGHNT, CDR2 YYREEE (reference sequence). The CDR3 has 14 residues. In nucleotides, the CDR3 is TGTGCCAGCAGCTTGGGCGGGAGGACAGATACGCAGTATTTT. Its protein is CASSLGGRTDTQYF.

The chain has TRBV5-6 and TRBJ1-2, with a possible D match to TRBD1 (6 bases). Looked up from germline, CDR1 is SGHDT and CDR2 is YYEEEE. The CDR3 spans 13 residues. V lost 4 bases and J lost 4, with 11 bases in between. The CDR3 DNA reads TGTGCCAGCAGCAAGGGACAACCCTATGGCTACACCTTC. It encodes CASSKGQPYGYTF.

V gene TRBV9 combines with J gene TRBJ2-1; TRBD2 might be the D (5 bases). Trimming removed 0 bases at V and 7 bases at J, with 11 bases between. CDR1 is SGDLS and CDR2 is YYNGEE in the germline V gene. The CDR3 sequence is 14 residues long. CDR3 nucleotides: TGTGCCAGCAGCGTAGGGATTCGGGGTAATGAGCAGTTCTTC. This codes for CASSVGIRGNEQFF.

CDR3 loop: CASRPNDRARYEQYF. CDR3 in DNA: TGTGCCAGCAGACCCAACGACAGGGCCCGGTACGAGCAGTACTTC. The V gene is TRBV6-5, the J gene TRBJ2-7, with 7 bases aligning to TRBD1. The V and J ends lost 6 bases and 4 bases, in that order; junction bases with no gene match: 12. The CDR3 length is 15 residues. The germline gives CDR1 MNHEY, CDR2 SVGAGI.

The chain links TRBV2 to TRBJ1-4; 8 bases align to TRBD1. Germline CDR1 is SNHLY and CDR2 is FYNNEI. V was clipped by 4 bases and J by 2 bases; unmatched bases: 9. The CDR3 consists of 17 residues. CDR3 sequence: CASSAFYQGATNEKLFF. The DNA for the CDR3 is TGTGCCAGCAGTGCCTTTTATCAGGGGGCGACTAATGAAAAACTGTTTTTT.